This T cell receptor (beta chain) was identified in a study of T cells in Graves' hyperthyroidism and ophthalmopathy. Study-wide results and limits: The model identified upcoming ophthalmopathy a median around 6 months ahead of onset.

This clonotype was observed a handful of times. The antigen remains unidentified. It was RNA transcripts that yielded the amplified TCR beta CDR3 regions. With the HTBI primer set, the TCR CDR3 went through a first round of RT-PCR. TCRdb fed the multiplex PCR reads into MiXCR, producing one record per CDR3 protein. In the table there are approximately 600,000 distinct CDR3 sequences, 20% of which are singletons. This TCR was recovered from a man between 25 and 39 years old with Graves' ophthalmopathy. The sample was blood.

The DNA of the CDR3 is TGTGCCAGCAGTTCCCCGGGAAACCGAGTGTACTTC. Protein sequence: CASSSPGNRVYF. This sequence joins TRBV28 and TRBJ2-5; perhaps TRBD2 as D (5 bases). CDR1 is MDHEN, CDR2 SYDVKM, per germline. The CDR3 has 12 amino acids. With 4 bases removed from V and 13 bases from J, the gap between germline ends came to 16 bases. Supplemented by reference TRBV28 and TRBJ2-5, the full variable domain reads DVKVTQSSRYLVKRTGEKVFLECVQDMDHENMFWYRQDPGLGLRLIYFSYDVKMKEKGDIPEGYSVSREKKERFSLILESASTNQTSMYLCASSSPGNRVYFGPGTRLLVL.